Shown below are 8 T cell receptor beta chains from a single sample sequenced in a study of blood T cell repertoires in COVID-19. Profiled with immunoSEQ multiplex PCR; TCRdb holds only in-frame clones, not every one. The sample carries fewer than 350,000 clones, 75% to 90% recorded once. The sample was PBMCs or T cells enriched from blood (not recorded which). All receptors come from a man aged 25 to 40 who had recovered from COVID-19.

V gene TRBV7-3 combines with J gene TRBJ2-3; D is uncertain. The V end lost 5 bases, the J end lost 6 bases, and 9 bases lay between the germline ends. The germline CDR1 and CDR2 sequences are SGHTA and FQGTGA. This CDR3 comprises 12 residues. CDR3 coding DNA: TGTGCCAGCAGCCCGGGTGGGGATACGCAGTATTTT. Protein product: CASSPGGDTQYF.

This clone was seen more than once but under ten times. CDR3 sequence: CATSPSGAETQYF. The CDR3, as DNA: TGTGCCACCAGTCCTAGCGGGGCAGAGACCCAGTACTTC. The J gene is TRBJ2-5, the V gene TRBV24-1, with 9 bases matching TRBD2. This CDR3 has 13 residues. Germline V gene data show CDR1 as KGHDR and CDR2 as SFDVKD. Losses at the gene ends were 6 bases for V and 4 bases for J; bases not matched to a gene: 2.

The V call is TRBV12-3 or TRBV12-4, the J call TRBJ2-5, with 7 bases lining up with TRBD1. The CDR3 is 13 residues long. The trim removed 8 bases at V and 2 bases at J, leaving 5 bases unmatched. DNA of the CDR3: TGTGCCAGCCAAAGGGGACAGCAAGAGACCCAGTACTTC. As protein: CASQRGQQETQYF.

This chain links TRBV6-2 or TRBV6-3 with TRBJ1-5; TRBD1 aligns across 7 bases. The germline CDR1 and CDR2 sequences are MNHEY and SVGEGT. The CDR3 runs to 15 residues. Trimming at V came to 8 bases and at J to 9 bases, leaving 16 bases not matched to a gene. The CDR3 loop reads CASGRDSTFTRPQHF. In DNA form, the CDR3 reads TGTGCCAGCGGCCGGGACAGCACTTTTACTAGGCCCCAGCATTTT.

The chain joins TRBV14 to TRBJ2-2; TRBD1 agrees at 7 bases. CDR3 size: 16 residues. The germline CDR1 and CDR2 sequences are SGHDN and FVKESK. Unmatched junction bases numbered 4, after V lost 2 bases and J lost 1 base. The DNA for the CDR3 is TGTGCCAGCAGCCAAACAGGGGTACTGAACACCGGGGAGCTGTTTTTT. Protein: CASSQTGVLNTGELFF.

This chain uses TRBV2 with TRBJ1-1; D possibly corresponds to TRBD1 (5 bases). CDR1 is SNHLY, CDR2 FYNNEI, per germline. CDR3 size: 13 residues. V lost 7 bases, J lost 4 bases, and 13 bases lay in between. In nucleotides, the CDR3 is TGTGCCAGCAAGAAGGGGTTAGGCACTGAAGCTTTCTTT. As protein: CASKKGLGTEAFF.

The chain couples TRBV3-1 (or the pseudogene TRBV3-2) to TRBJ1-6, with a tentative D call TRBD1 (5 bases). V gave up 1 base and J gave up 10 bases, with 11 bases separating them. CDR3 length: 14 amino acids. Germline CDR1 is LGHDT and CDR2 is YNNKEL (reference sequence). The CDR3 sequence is CASSQAQGQSPLHF. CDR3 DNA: TGTGCCAGCAGCCAAGCCCAGGGTCAGTCACCCCTCCACTTT.

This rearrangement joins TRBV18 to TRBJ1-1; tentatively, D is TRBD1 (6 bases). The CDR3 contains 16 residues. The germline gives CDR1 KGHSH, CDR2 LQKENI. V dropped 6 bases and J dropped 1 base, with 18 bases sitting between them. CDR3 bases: TGTGCCAGCTCCCGCCTACACTTACAGGGGAACACTGAAGCTTTCTTT. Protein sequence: CASSRLHLQGNTEAFF.